Included here is one T cell receptor (beta chain) sequence, with context. This entry is derived from a study of T cells after somatic rescue of genetic block. TCRdb's copy holds only in-frame clones and misses some; the assay was immunoSEQ multiplex PCR. The sample holds 15,000 or so clones; about three quarters are singletons and the top ten take around 14%. The ends were cut back, 0 bases at V and 7 bases at J, with 9 bases in the middle. The CDR3 has 13 amino acids. CDR1 is SGHAT, CDR2 FQNNGV, per germline. Sample: peripheral blood mononuclear cells (PBMCs). The chain joins TRBV11-2 to TRBJ1-2; D possibly corresponds to TRBD1 (5 bases). The source is a boy aged 10-17 years. CDR3 residues: CASSLDRGIGYTF. The CDR3 nucleotides read TGTGCCAGCAGCTTAGATCGGGGGATTGGCTACACCTTC.